Listed here are 6 T cell receptor beta chains from one sample, sequenced in a study of cytomegalovirus exposure and HLA in healthy donors. 13 Jbeta primers and 60 Vbeta primers were used for the PCR. Sequencing was performed with immunoSEQ multiplex PCR; in TCRdb, only in-frame clones are kept and a portion is missing. The sample lists about 90,000 clones, 70% to 85% occurring once. Sequenced sample: PBMCs. The receptors shown here come from a man aged 25 to 40 in good health and CMV-seropositive.

This clone was found a few times. J is TRBJ1-1 and V is TRBV4-1, with 8 bases fitting TRBD1. The CDR3 contains 14 residues. J lost 5 bases, V lost 4 bases, and 6 bases had no gene match. Germline-derived CDR1 and CDR2 are MGHRA and YSYEKL. The CDR3 loop is CASSPGQGGTEAFF. CDR3 DNA: TGCGCCAGCAGCCCAGGACAGGGAGGGACTGAAGCTTTCTTT.

This sequence joins TRBV6-1 and TRBJ2-5; TRBD2 might be the D (7 bases). The ends were cut back, 0 bases at V and 5 bases at J, with 13 bases in the middle. The CDR3 loop spans 15 amino acids. Germline V CDR1 and CDR2: MNHNS, SASEGT. CDR3 bases: TGTGCCAGCAGTGAAGCTGGCGGGGGCAGGGAGACCCAGTACTTC. This sequence encodes CASSEAGGGRETQYF.

The CDR3 loop is CATSRDGGPGNTIYF. The CDR3 DNA follows: TGTGCCACCAGCAGAGACGGGGGACCTGGAAACACCATATATTTT. This sequence joins TRBV15 and TRBJ1-3, with D possibly being TRBD1 (5 bases). Trimming took 0 bases from V and 2 from J, leaving 8 bases between them. This CDR3 region has 15 residues. Per the germline V gene, CDR1 is LNHNV and CDR2 is YYDKDF (reference sequence).

V gene TRBV4-2 combines with J gene TRBJ2-5; 8 bases fit TRBD2. CDR1 and CDR2 (germline): LGHNA, YNFKEQ. The CDR3 totals 16 residues. The V gene end was trimmed by 1 base and the J gene end by 1 base; junction bases not matched to a gene: 5. The CDR3 sequence: CASSQALTSGQETQYF. The CDR3, as DNA: TGTGCCAGCAGCCAAGCGCTAACTAGCGGCCAAGAGACCCAGTACTTC.

The CDR3 region has the DNA TGTGCCTGGAGTGAGGCTAGCGGGGATTACAATGAGCAGTTCTTC. Amino acids: CAWSEASGDYNEQFF. The chain uses TRBV30 and TRBJ2-1; 9 nucleotides agree with TRBD2. The CDR3 sequence is 15 residues long. Germline V gives CDR1 GTSNPN, CDR2 SVGIG (reference sequence). Trimming at V came to 1 base and at J to 4 bases, leaving 5 bases not matched to a gene.

In its sample, this clone was seen once. The chain links TRBV30 to TRBJ2-1; D uncertain. The CDR3 has 14 residues. Trimming removed 2 bases at V and 8 bases at J, with 16 bases between. The germline V gene has CDR1 GTSNPN and CDR2 SVGIG (reference sequence). CDR3 amino acids: CAWSPGDWHHEQFF. The CDR3 region has the DNA TGTGCCTGGAGTCCTGGTGACTGGCACCATGAGCAGTTCTTC.